This T cell receptor beta chain was retrieved from a study of blood T cell repertoires in COVID-19. Across the whole study: There were acute and convalescent COVID-19 samples, and they came from the United States, Italy and Spain. PBMCs, B-cell-depleted T cells, or T cells provided the cDNA or gDNA that made up the material.

The authors' processing: Researchers report that nucleated cell counts were estimated from reference gene primer amplification. Profiled with immunoSEQ multiplex PCR; TCRdb holds only in-frame clones, not every one. V and J calls and clone size are given by that table; D and trimming were obtained from the DNA. The data show about 240,000 clones, about 90% seen once. Germline CDR1 and CDR2: MNHEY and SVGEGT. CDR3 length: 13 residues. V was cut by 3 bases and J by 4 bases, with 9 bases left in between. Sequenced sample: peripheral blood. V gene TRBV6-2 or TRBV6-3 combines with J gene TRBJ1-1, with D perhaps TRBD1 (5 bases). This TCR was recovered from a man in his fifties or sixties who had recovered from COVID-19. The DNA of the CDR3 is TGTGCCAGCAGTTATATCAGGGTCACTGAAGCTTTCTTT. It encodes CASSYIRVTEAFF.